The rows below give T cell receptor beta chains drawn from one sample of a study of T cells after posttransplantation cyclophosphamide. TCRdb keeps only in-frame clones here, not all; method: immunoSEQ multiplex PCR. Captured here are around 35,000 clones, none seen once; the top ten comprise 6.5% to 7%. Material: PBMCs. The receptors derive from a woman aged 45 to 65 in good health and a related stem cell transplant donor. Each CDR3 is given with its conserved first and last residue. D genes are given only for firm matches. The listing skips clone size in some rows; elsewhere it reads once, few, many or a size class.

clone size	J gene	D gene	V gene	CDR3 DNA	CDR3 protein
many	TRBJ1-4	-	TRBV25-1	TGTGCCAGCAGGGTCCACGGTGAAAAACTGTTTTTT	CASRVHGEKLFF
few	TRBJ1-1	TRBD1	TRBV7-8	TGTGCCAGCAGCTTAGTCGGGGGGACAGGGCATGAAGCTTTCTTT	CASSLVGGTGHEAFF
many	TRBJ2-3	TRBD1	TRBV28	TGTGCCAGCAGGGCAGGGGGCTTATCAGATACGCAGTATTTT	CASRAGGLSDTQYF
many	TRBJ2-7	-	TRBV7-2	TGTGCCAGCAGCTTAGACAGGTCAGTCTACGAGCAGTACTTC	CASSLDRSVYEQYF
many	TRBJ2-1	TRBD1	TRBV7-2	TGTGCCAGCAGCTCAACCGGGACAGGTAGGATCTTC	CASSSTGTGRIF
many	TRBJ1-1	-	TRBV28	TGTGCCAGCAGTTCCGTCCCCCTACATGGGCTCTTT	CASSSVPLHGLF
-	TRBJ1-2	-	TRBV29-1	TGCAGCGTTGATCGGACAGCTAACTATGGCTACACCTTC	CSVDRTANYGYTF
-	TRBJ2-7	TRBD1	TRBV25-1	TGTGCCAGCAGTGACCTGACAGGGACCTACGAGCAGTACTTC	CASSDLTGTYEQYF
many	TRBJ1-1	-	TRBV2	TGTGCCAGCAGTGAAGCGCAACAGGGCAAAGCTGAAGCTTTCTTT	CASSEAQQGKAEAFF
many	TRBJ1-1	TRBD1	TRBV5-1	TGCGCCAGCAAGCAGGGGGCGAGGACTGAAGCTTTCTTT	CASKQGARTEAFF
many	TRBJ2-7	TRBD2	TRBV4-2	TGTGCCAGCAGCCAAGACCCTCCAAGTTCTAGCGGCCGGAGGGCCTACGAGCAGTACTTC	CASSQDPPSSSGRRAYEQYF
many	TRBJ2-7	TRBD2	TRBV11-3	TGTGCCAGCAGCGAAAGGACTAGCGGGAAATACGAGCAGTACTTC	CASSERTSGKYEQYF
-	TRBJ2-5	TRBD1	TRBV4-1	TGCGCCAGCAGCCAGGCGACAGGGGGCTGGGAGACCCAGTACTTC	CASSQATGGWETQYF
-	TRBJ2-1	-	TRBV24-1	TGTGCCACCAGTGATTTGGAACCGGTAAATGAGCAGTTCTTC	CATSDLEPVNEQFF
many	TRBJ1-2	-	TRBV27	TGTGCCAGCAGTCGGGATGGGGCCTATGGCTACACCTTC	CASSRDGAYGYTF
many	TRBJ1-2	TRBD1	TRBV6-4	TGTGCCAGCAGAAGGACAGGGGCCTATGGCTACACCTTC	CASRRTGAYGYTF
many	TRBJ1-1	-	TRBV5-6	TGTGCCAGCAGCTTGGTCGGGACTCCGAGAGGGAACACTGAAGCTTTCTTT	CASSLVGTPRGNTEAFF
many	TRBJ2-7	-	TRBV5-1	TGCGCCAGCACCAACGAACAGAGCTCCTACGAGCAGTACTTC	CASTNEQSSYEQYF
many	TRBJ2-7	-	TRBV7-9	TGTGCCAGCAGCTTATCGAGTTGGCAGGGAGATCCCTACGAGCAGTACTTC	CASSLSSWQGDPYEQYF
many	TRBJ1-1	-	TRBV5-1	TGCGCCAGCAGCTTGGTAGGGCCGAACACTGAAGCTTTCTTT	CASSLVGPNTEAFF
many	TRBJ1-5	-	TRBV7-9	TGTGCCAGCAGCGGACAGACTAATCAGCCCCAGCATTTT	CASSGQTNQPQHF
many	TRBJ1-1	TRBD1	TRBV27	TGTGCCAGCAGTTTACAGGGGACAGGGTACCCTGAAGCTTTCTTT	CASSLQGTGYPEAFF
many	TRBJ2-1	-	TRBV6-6	TGTGCCAGCAGTTACGAGGGTTGGAATGAGCAGTTCTTC	CASSYEGWNEQFF
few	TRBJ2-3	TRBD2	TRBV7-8	TGTGCCAGCAGCTGGGGACTAGCGGGAGGGCCGGGGCCAGATACGCAGTATTTT	CASSWGLAGGPGPDTQYF
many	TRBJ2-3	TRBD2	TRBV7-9	TGTGCCAGCAGCCTCACTAGCGGGGACTCTAGCACAGATACGCAGTATTTT	CASSLTSGDSSTDTQYF